One and the same sample provided the 8 T cell receptor beta chains below, sequenced in a study of CD8 T cells in Susac syndrome (dated 2019 in TCRdb). The library came from the immunoSEQ multiplex PCR assay. RNA was extracted with the RNeasy kit and roughly 0.45 to 1 ug was reverse transcribed using random hexamers. TCRdb handled the public reads itself, with Q25 trimming in fastp and clone calling in MiXCR, and kept productive beta chains. Rows are unified per CDR3 protein, each entry keeping the most common DNA and genes. This sample lists 150,000 to 200,000 distinct CDR3 sequences; nearly 97% were detected once. The top ten clonotypes cover approximately 0.09% of the sample. Sequences were obtained from CD4+ T cells from PBMCs. All receptors derive from a human donor with multiple sclerosis.

CDR3 sequence reads: CASSTGVGEQYF. The CDR3, as DNA: TGTGCCAGTAGTACTGGAGTGGGCGAGCAGTACTTC. The rearrangement uses TRBV19 and TRBJ2-7; D is unclear. Trimming removed 4 bases at V and 6 bases at J, with 10 bases between. Germline V gene lookup returns CDR1 LNHDA and CDR2 SQIVND (reference sequence). The CDR3 is made up of 12 amino acids.

The chain joins TRBV11-2 to TRBJ2-7, with 9 bases matching TRBD2. This CDR3 contains 15 residues. CDR1 and CDR2 (germline): SGHAT, FQNNGV. The J segment lost 0 bases and the V segment lost 6 bases, leaving 6 bases of the junction unmatched. Here the CDR3 reads CASSESGGNSYEQYF. The CDR3 nucleotides are TGTGCCAGCAGTGAAAGCGGGGGGAACTCCTACGAGCAGTACTTC.

V usage is TRBV3-1 and J usage is TRBJ1-1; a weak D match, TRBD1 (6 bases). The CDR3 totals 15 residues. The germline V gene encodes CDR1 LGHDT and CDR2 YNNKEL (reference sequence). V lost 2 bases and J lost 3, with 13 bases in between. CDR3 sequence: CASSQHPGAYTEAFF. CDR3 nucleotide sequence: TGTGCCAGCAGCCAACACCCGGGGGCTTACACTGAAGCTTTCTTT.

The V call is TRBV12-5, the J call TRBJ2-4, with 11 bases matching TRBD2. Per the germline V gene, CDR1 is LGHNT and CDR2 is FRNRAP. The CDR3 consists of 14 residues. Trimming removed 1 base from V and 9 bases from J; junction bases left unmatched: 2. The CDR3 sequence is CASGLGLAGSIQYF. The CDR3 DNA reads TGTGCTAGTGGTTTGGGACTAGCGGGAAGCATTCAGTACTTC.

The chain combines TRBV4-2 with TRBJ2-7; TRBD1 matches 10 bases. Trimming cost V 4 bases and J 6 bases; bases outside gene matches: 6. This CDR3 is 14 amino acids long. Germline values: CDR1 LGHNA, CDR2 YNFKEQ. CDR3 sequence reads: CASSRGTGAAEQYF. The CDR3 DNA reads TGTGCCAGCAGCCGGGGGACAGGGGCTGCCGAGCAGTACTTC.

J is TRBJ2-7 and V is TRBV27; TRBD2 matches 12 bases. The ends lost 5 bases at V and 7 bases at J; junction bases unmatched: 9. The CDR3 is 15 amino acids. CDR1 and CDR2 from the germline V gene are MNHEY and SMNVEV (reference sequence). CDR3 region: CASSPRLAGDVEQYF. CDR3 bases: TGTGCCAGCAGTCCAAGACTAGCGGGGGATGTGGAGCAGTACTTC.

This clonotype was counted once. The chain has TRBV20-1 and TRBJ2-5; TRBD1 might be the D (5 bases). Germline CDR1 and CDR2: DFQATT and SNEGSKA (reference sequence). V dropped 2 bases and J dropped 1 base, with 14 bases sitting between them. This CDR3 is 15 amino acids long. Written as DNA, the CDR3 is TGCAGTGCTAGAATTAGGCGACAGTCCCAAGAGACCCAGTACTTC. This sequence encodes CSARIRRQSQETQYF.

This chain uses TRBV6-5 with TRBJ2-5; 7 bases agree with TRBD1. This CDR3 has 18 residues. V dropped 4 bases and J dropped 2; count of bases not matched to a gene: 16. CDR1 MNHEY and CDR2 SVGAGI come from the germline V gene. CDR3 sequence: CASSFPLRGREAQETQYF. The CDR3 DNA sequence: TGTGCCAGCAGTTTCCCTCTCAGGGGGAGAGAGGCTCAAGAGACCCAGTACTTC.